This TCR beta chain was found in a study of glioma-infiltrating T cells after dendritic cell vaccination. Germline V gives CDR1 SGHRS, CDR2 YFSETQ. With 0 bases removed from V and 13 bases from J, the gap between germline ends came to 11 bases. The CDR3 loop spans 12 amino acids. Generated by immunoSEQ multiplex PCR, the TCRdb table keeps only in-frame clones and is missing some. The data contain just under 100,000 clones, over 80% of them singletons. This sample's time point: after dendritic cell vaccination, including at tumor progression/relapse. Isocitrate dehydrogenase mutation was absent in all glioblastoma patients.

The rearrangement joins TRBV5-1 to TRBJ2-1; D remains unclear. The TCR was taken from a human donor with glioblastoma. Source: blood, taken after dendritic cell vaccination. DNA of the CDR3: TGCGCCAGCAGCTTGGCCTGGGCAGATCAGTTCTTC. This translates into CASSLAWADQFF.